This TCR beta chain was sequenced during a study of blood T cell repertoires in COVID-19. The J segment lost 5 bases and the V segment lost 2 bases, leaving 5 bases of the junction unmatched. This CDR3 is 14 amino acids long. Germline CDR1 and CDR2: MNHNS and SASEGT. Profiling relied on immunoSEQ multiplex PCR, and the TCRdb table lists in-frame clones only, not all of them. The repertoire has some 160,000 clones, around 79% of them found once; the top ten carry about 20%. The V gene is TRBV6-1, the J gene TRBJ2-5; TRBD2 matches at 7 bases. This receptor was identified in a woman in her 70s in a cohort exposed to, infected with or recovered from COVID-19 (not recorded which). The sample taken for sequencing was PBMCs or T cells enriched from blood (not recorded which). CDR3 sequence (DNA): TGTGCCAGCAGTGAAAGTCGACTAGCTGAGACCCAGTACTTC. Protein product: CASSESRLAETQYF.